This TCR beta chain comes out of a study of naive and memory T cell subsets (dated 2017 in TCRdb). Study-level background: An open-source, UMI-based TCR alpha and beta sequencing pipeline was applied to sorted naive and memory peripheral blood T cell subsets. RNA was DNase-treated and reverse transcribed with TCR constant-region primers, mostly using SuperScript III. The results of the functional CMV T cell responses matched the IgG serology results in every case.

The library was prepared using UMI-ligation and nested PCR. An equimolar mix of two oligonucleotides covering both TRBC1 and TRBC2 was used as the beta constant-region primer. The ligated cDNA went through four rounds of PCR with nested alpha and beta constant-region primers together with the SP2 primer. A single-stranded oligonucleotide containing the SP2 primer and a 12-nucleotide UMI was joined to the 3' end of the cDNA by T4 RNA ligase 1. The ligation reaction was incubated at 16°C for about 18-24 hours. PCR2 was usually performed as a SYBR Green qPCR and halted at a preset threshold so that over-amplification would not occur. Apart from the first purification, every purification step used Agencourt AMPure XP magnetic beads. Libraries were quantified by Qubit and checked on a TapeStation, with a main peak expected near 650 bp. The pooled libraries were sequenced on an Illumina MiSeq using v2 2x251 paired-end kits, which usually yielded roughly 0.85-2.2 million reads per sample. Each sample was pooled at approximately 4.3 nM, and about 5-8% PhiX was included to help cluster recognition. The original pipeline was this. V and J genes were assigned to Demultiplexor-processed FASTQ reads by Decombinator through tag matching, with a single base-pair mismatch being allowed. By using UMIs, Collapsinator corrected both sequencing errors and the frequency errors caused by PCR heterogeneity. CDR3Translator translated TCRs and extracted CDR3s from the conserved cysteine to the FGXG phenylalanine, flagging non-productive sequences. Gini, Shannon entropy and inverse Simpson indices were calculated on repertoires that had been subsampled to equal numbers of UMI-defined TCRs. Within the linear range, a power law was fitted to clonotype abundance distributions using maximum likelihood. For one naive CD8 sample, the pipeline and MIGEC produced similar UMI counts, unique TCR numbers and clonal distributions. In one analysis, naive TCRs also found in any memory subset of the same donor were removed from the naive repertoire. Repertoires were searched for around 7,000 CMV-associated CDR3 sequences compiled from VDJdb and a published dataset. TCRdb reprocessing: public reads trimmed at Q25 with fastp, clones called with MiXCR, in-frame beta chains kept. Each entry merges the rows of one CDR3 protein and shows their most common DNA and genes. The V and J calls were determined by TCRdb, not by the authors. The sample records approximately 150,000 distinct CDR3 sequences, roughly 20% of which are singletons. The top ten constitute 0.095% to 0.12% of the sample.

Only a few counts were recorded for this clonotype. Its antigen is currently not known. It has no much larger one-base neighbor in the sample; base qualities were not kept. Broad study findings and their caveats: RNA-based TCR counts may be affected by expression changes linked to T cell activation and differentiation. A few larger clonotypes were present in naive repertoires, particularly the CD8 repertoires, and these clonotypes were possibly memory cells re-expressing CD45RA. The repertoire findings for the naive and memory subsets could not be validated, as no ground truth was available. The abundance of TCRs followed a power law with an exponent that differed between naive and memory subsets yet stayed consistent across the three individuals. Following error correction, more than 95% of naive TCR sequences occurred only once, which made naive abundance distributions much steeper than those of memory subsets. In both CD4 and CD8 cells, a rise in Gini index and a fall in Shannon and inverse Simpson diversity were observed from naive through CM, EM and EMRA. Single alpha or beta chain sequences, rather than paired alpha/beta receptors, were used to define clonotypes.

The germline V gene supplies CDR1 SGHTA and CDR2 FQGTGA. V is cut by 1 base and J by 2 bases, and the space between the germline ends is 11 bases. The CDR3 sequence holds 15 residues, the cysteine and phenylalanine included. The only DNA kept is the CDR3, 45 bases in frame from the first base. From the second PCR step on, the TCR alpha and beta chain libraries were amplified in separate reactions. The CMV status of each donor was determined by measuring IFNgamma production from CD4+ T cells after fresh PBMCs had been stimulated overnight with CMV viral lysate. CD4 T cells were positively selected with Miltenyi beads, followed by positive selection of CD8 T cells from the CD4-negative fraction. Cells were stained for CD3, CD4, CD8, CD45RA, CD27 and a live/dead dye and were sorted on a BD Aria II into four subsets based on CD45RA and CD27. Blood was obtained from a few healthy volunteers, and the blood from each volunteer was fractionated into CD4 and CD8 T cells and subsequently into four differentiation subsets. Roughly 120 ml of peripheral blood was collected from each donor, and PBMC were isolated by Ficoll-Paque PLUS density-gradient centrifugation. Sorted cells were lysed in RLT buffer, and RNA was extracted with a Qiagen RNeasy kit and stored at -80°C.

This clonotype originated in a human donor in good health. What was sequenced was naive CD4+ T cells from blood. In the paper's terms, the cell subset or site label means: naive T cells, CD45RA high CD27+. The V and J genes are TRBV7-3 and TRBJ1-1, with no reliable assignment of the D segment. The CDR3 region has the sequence CASSLMPQSNTEAFF. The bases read TGTGCCAGCAGCTTAATGCCTCAAAGTAACACTGAAGCTTTCTTT. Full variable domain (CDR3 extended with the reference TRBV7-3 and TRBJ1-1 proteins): GAGVSQTPSNKVTEKGKYVELRCDPISGHTALYWYRQSLGQGPEFLIYFQGTGAADDSGLPNDRFFAVRPEGSVSTLKIQRTERGDSAVYLCASSLMPQSNTEAFFGQGTRLTVV.